A single sample is the source of the 27 T cell receptor beta chains below, sequenced in a study of T cells in Graves' hyperthyroidism and ophthalmopathy. The CDR3 regions of TCR beta were amplified from RNA transcripts. First-round RT-PCR targeting the TCR CDR3 was performed with the HTBI primer set. Via MiXCR, TCRdb re-called the multiplex PCR reads, giving one row per CDR3 protein. This repertoire shows about 840,000 distinct CDR3 sequences, around 39% found once; its top ten account for about 9%. Sequencing input: blood. The receptors were sampled from a man younger than 30 with Graves' hyperthyroidism.

A word on this clonotype: This CDR3 fails to terminate in the conserved phenylalanine or tryptophan, so it likely reflects a read error. The DNA is omitted, as the CDR3 cannot be located on it reliably, and the CDR3 follows TCRdb's listing. CDR3 loop: CASSLVGG. The V and J genes are TRBV7-6 and TRBJ1-3; TRBD1 is the table's D call, not checked against the DNA. Looked up from germline, CDR1 is SGHVS and CDR2 is FNYEAQ. The length of the CDR3 is 8 amino acids, counting both ends.

The chain links TRBV13 to TRBJ1-5; no clear D gene. Germline V gene sequence: CDR1 PRHDT, CDR2 FYEKMQ (reference sequence). V dropped 3 bases and J dropped 4 bases, with 19 bases sitting between them. The CDR3 sequence is 17 residues long. CDR3 residues: CASSFIPGPIRNQPQHF. In nucleotides, the CDR3 is TGTGCCAGCAGCTTTATTCCGGGTCCAATTCGTAATCAGCCCCAGCATTTT.

The genes are TRBV4-1 and TRBJ1-1; 7 positions match TRBD1. V lost 3 bases, J lost 1 base, and 5 bases stayed unmatched. CDR3 length: 15 amino acids. Germline V gene sequence: CDR1 MGHRA, CDR2 YSYEKL. CDR3 nucleotide sequence: TGCGCCAGCAGCCACTTCGACAGGGCGAACACTGAAGCTTTCTTT. Translation gives CASSHFDRANTEAFF.

This clonotype was picked up many times. The chain carries TRBV20-1 and TRBJ1-6; a weak D match, TRBD1 (6 bases). CDR1 DFQATT and CDR2 SNEGSKA come from the germline V gene (reference sequence). The CDR3 is 12 amino acids. V shed 3 bases and J shed 10 bases, with 10 bases lying between them. For the CDR3, the DNA is TGCAGTGCTAGGGGGGGGCTCTCACCCCTCCACTTT. This gives the protein CSARGGLSPLHF.

Concerning this clonotype: One base away lies a much larger clone, so this may be a sequencing read error. CDR3 bases: TGTGCCAGCAGCTTGGACAGGTGGGACGGGCAGTACTTC. It encodes CASSLDRWDGQYF. This sequence joins TRBV7-6 and TRBJ2-7, with TRBD1 matching over 7 bases. The length of the CDR3 is 13 residues. Trimming took 3 bases from V and 9 from J; bases not matched to a gene: 8. Germline V gene lookup returns CDR1 SGHVS and CDR2 FNYEAQ.

Ten or more counts support this clonotype. This chain links TRBV29-1 with TRBJ2-7; perhaps TRBD2 as D (6 bases). Germline values: CDR1 SQVTM, CDR2 ANQGSEA. Trimming stripped 6 bases from V and 4 bases from J, with 16 bases between. The CDR3 has 13 residues. CDR3 nucleotide sequence: TGCAGCGTCGACCCAGACGGGACTTACGAGCAGTACTTC. Translation: CSVDPDGTYEQYF.

At least ten counts were recorded for this clonotype. The chain couples TRBV12-3 or TRBV12-4 to TRBJ1-5; TRBD1 might be the D (5 bases). The CDR3 loop spans 15 amino acids. Trimming stripped 6 bases from V and 1 base from J, with 13 bases between. The CDR3 protein is CASSLGVGSNQPQHF. Written as DNA, the CDR3 is TGTGCCAGCAGCTTGGGGGTCGGGAGCAATCAGCCCCAGCATTTT.

Points on this clonotype: A much more abundant neighbour one base away suggests this may be a read error. It is likely a read error, because the conserved phenylalanine at the end of the CDR3 is missing. The chain uses TRBV5-1 and TRBJ2-6; D unresolved. The germline gives CDR1 SGHRS, CDR2 YFSETQ. Between the trimmed V and J ends, which lost 5 bases and 0 bases, there was a span of 12 bases. This CDR3 has 16 residues. The CDR3 DNA reads as TGCGCCAGCAGTCCGACGGCTGTCTCTGGGGCCAACGTCCTGACTTCC. Translation gives CASSPTAVSGANVLTS.

The chain joins TRBV9 to TRBJ1-2, with TRBD1 matching over 7 bases. V was clipped by 4 bases and J by 4 bases; unmatched bases: 4. The length of the CDR3 is 13 residues. CDR1 SGDLS and CDR2 YYNGEE come from the germline V gene. The CDR3 is CASSRRGVYGYTF. The CDR3 DNA reads TGTGCCAGCAGCCGCAGGGGGGTCTATGGCTACACCTTC.

The rearrangement uses TRBV4-1 and TRBJ2-5; D gene uncertain. The germline CDR1 and CDR2 sequences are MGHRA and YSYEKL. Trimming took 1 base from V and 1 from J, leaving 7 bases between them. The CDR3 length is 14 residues. The CDR3 region is CASSQARAQETQYF. The CDR3 nucleotides read TGCGCCAGCAGCCAAGCTCGGGCCCAAGAGACCCAGTACTTC.

The V gene is TRBV6-5, the J gene TRBJ1-1; D is uncertain. The V gene's germline CDR1 is MNHEY and CDR2 SVGAGI. The CDR3 has 11 amino acids. Trimming removed 7 bases at V and 7 bases at J, with 10 bases between. Here the CDR3 reads CASNGGIEAFF. DNA of the CDR3: TGTGCCAGCAACGGAGGAATTGAAGCTTTCTTT.

Many counts were recorded for this clonotype. V gene TRBV7-3 combines with J gene TRBJ1-1; D remains ambiguous. Germline assignment: CDR1 SGHTA and CDR2 FQGTGA. The CDR3 covers 15 residues. The V gene lost 0 bases and the J gene lost 0 bases, with 8 bases spanning the gap. The CDR3 loop reads CASSLTAALNTEAFF. In nucleotides, the CDR3 is TGTGCCAGCAGCTTAACGGCAGCCCTGAACACTGAAGCTTTCTTT.

The chain employs TRBV20-1 and TRBJ2-5; 10 nucleotides agree with TRBD2. The germline gives CDR1 DFQATT, CDR2 SNEGSKA (reference sequence). This CDR3 has 14 residues. V trimming: 5 bases; J trimming: 2 bases; junction bases outside the gene matches: 5. CDR3 bases: TGCAGTGCTTTAACTAGCGGGGTACAAGAGACCCAGTACTTC. It is translated as CSALTSGVQETQYF.

The chain recombines TRBV4-1 with TRBJ1-4; TRBD1 matches 7 bases. The CDR3 extends over 14 amino acids. V was clipped by 3 bases and J by 5 bases; unmatched bases: 3. Germline CDR1 and CDR2: MGHRA and YSYEKL. CDR3 loop: CASSQRTGNEKLFF. In DNA form, the CDR3 reads TGCGCCAGCAGCCAGAGGACAGGCAATGAAAAACTGTTTTTT.

The chain couples TRBV7-2 to TRBJ1-2, with D possibly matching TRBD1 (6 bases). V dropped 5 bases and J dropped 5 bases, with 12 bases sitting between them. The germline V gene has CDR1 SGHTA and CDR2 FQGNSA. The CDR3 extends over 13 amino acids. Written as DNA, the CDR3 is TGTGCCAGCAGCGCGGGGGGGGCTTATGGCTACACCTTC. Translation: CASSAGGAYGYTF.

CDR3 DNA: TGCGCCAGCAGCTCCGCGGCCCGGAGTGAAGCTTTCTTT. Translating it yields CASSSAARSEAFF. The chain recombines TRBV5-1 with TRBJ1-1; no firm D call. CDR1 is SGHRS, CDR2 YFSETQ, per germline. Trimming removed 3 bases from V and 7 bases from J, with 13 bases in between. The CDR3 is 13 residues long.

The V gene is TRBV20-1, the J gene TRBJ1-4; D call uncertain. Trimming cost V 1 base and J 8 bases, with 17 bases left between them. The length of the CDR3 is 15 residues. CDR1 DFQATT and CDR2 SNEGSKA come from the germline V gene (reference sequence). This CDR3 reads CSARGDGLGWEKLFF. The CDR3 DNA reads TGCAGTGCTAGAGGGGATGGGCTCGGATGGGAAAAACTGTTTTTT.

This sequence joins TRBV25-1 and TRBJ1-2; D remains unclear. The ends were cut back, 8 bases at V and 4 bases at J, with 8 bases in the middle. CDR1 is MGHDK and CDR2 is SYGVNS in the germline V gene. The CDR3 contains 11 residues. For the CDR3, the DNA is TGTGCCAGCTTGACCGTCTATGGCTACACCTTC. Translated: CASLTVYGYTF.

The CDR3 nucleotides are TGCAGCTTCCGCGGGACAGGGGCAGAGGGCCACACCTTC. This translates into CSFRGTGAEGHTF. The chain employs TRBV29-1 and TRBJ1-2, with 10 positions matching TRBD1. V trimming: 8 bases; J trimming: 12 bases; junction bases outside the gene matches: 15. From germline, CDR1 is SQVTM and CDR2 ANQGSEA. This CDR3 comprises 13 residues.

This clonotype appeared a few times. This chain links TRBV12-3 or TRBV12-4 with TRBJ2-5, with TRBD2 matching 8 bases. The CDR3 spans 16 residues. V trimming: 3 bases; J trimming: 0 bases; junction bases outside the gene matches: 6. CDR3 DNA sequence: TGTGCCAGCAGTTTCCAGACTAGCGCCCACCAAGAGACCCAGTACTTC. Translation: CASSFQTSAHQETQYF.

V and J are TRBV10-2 and TRBJ2-7; tentative D call: TRBD1 (6 bases). Trimming took 2 bases from V and 0 from J, leaving 8 bases between them. The CDR3 has 14 amino acids. Germline V CDR1 and CDR2: WSHSY, SAAADI. In nucleotides, the CDR3 is TGCGCCAGCAGTGAGAGGGGGATCTCCTACGAGCAGTACTTC. Translating it yields CASSERGISYEQYF.

This chain joins TRBV9 and TRBJ1-1, with D perhaps matching TRBD1 (6 bases). CDR1 and CDR2 from the germline V gene are SGDLS and YYNGEE. Trimming removed 5 bases from V and 0 bases from J, with 11 bases in between. The length of the CDR3 is 14 residues. In DNA, the CDR3 is TGTGCCAGCAGACCGGACAGTCTGAACACTGAAGCTTTCTTT. Amino acids: CASRPDSLNTEAFF.

V is TRBV19 and J is TRBJ1-4, with D perhaps TRBD1 (5 bases). From germline, CDR1 is LNHDA and CDR2 SQIVND (reference sequence). Deletions cut 6 bases from V and 5 bases from J, with 19 bases between. The CDR3 contains 16 residues. Here the CDR3 DNA reads TGTGCCAGTAGCCTTGGGGCCAGCGAATCGAATGAAAAACTGTTTTTT. It is translated as CASSLGASESNEKLFF. Variable domain in full (rest from reference TRBV19 and TRBJ1-4): DGGITQSPKYLFRKEGQNVTLSCEQNLNHDAMYWYRQDPGQGLRLIYYSQIVNDFQKGDIAEGYSVSREKKESFPLTVTSAQKNPTAFYLCASSLGASESNEKLFFGSGTQLSVL.

This clonotype has more than one count but fewer than ten. V gene TRBV14 combines with J gene TRBJ2-7, with a tentative D call TRBD2 (6 bases). This CDR3 spans 13 amino acids. The germline V gene has CDR1 SGHDN and CDR2 FVKESK. Trimming removed 8 bases at V and 5 bases at J, with 16 bases between. The CDR3 spells CASRGRGGDEQYF. The CDR3 nucleotides are TGTGCCAGCCGAGGGCGGGGCGGCGACGAGCAGTACTTC.

This clonotype was found many times. This chain connects TRBV25-1 to TRBJ1-1; TRBD1 aligns across 9 bases. V lost 3 bases, J lost 3 bases, and 11 bases stayed unmatched. This CDR3 has 17 residues. Germline V gene data show CDR1 as MGHDK and CDR2 as SYGVNS. This CDR3 is CASSDPTTGTGHTEAFF. The CDR3 DNA is TGTGCCAGCAGTGACCCAACTACCGGGACAGGGCACACTGAAGCTTTCTTT.

In its sample, this clonotype was seen many times. The CDR3 DNA sequence: TGTGCCAGCGGCCAGTCGGGAGATGGCGAGCAGTACTTC. Protein sequence: CASGQSGDGEQYF. The V and J genes are TRBV25-1 and TRBJ2-7; a possible D gene is TRBD2 (6 bases). The CDR3 consists of 13 residues. Germline V lookup: CDR1 MGHDK, CDR2 SYGVNS. V was clipped by 8 bases and J by 6 bases, with 17 bases between them.

Notes on this clonotype: The junction departs from germline at one end; a sequencing error may be responsible. The chain carries TRBV25-1 and TRBJ1-6, with D perhaps matching TRBD1 (5 bases). Germline V CDR1 and CDR2: MGHDK, SYGVNS. The CDR3 runs to 17 residues. The CDR3 reads CASSPGTSSSYNPPLHF. The CDR3 bases are TGTGCCAGCAGCCCTGGGACGTCTAGCTCCTATAATCCACCCCTCCACTTT.